Listed below are T cell receptor beta chains from one sample, sequenced in a study of blood T cell repertoires in COVID-19. The assay was immunoSEQ multiplex PCR, and TCRdb's table has in-frame clones only and misses some. The table lists 200,000 to 250,000 clones, around 89% of them singletons. The sequenced sample consisted of peripheral blood. These receptors were obtained from a woman between 35 and 50 years old with acute or convalescent COVID-19. Both conserved end residues are part of each CDR3. Each record gives: J gene, clone size, V gene, D gene, CDR3 DNA, CDR3 protein. The D gene is left open where the match is weak. Size is omitted from some rows. Given values are once, few, many or a class for expanded clones.

J gene: TRBJ1-2; clone size: NA; V gene: TRBV3-1/TRBV3-2; D gene: TRBD1; CDR3 DNA: TGTGCCAGCAGCCATGATAAGGGGGCTCGCTACACCTTC; CDR3 protein: CASSHDKGARYTF
J gene: TRBJ1-4; clone size: NA; V gene: TRBV10-3; D gene: TRBD1; CDR3 DNA: TGTGCCATCAGTGAGGGGCAGGGGGTCCGTAATGAAAAACTGTTTTTT; CDR3 protein: CAISEGQGVRNEKLFF
J gene: TRBJ1-2; clone size: NA; V gene: TRBV30; D gene: TRBD1; CDR3 DNA: TGTGCCGCGGACAGGGCGGAGGTCGATGGCTACACCTTC; CDR3 protein: CAADRAEVDGYTF
J gene: TRBJ1-6; clone size: once; V gene: TRBV9; D gene: NA; CDR3 DNA: TGTGCCAGCAGCGTTGGGGGGGGTAATTCACCCCTCCACTTT; CDR3 protein: CASSVGGGNSPLHF
J gene: TRBJ2-3; clone size: NA; V gene: TRBV7-2; D gene: TRBD2; CDR3 DNA: TGTGCCAGCAGCCTAGCGGGGGGGCGGTTCATCCGTACAGATACGCAGTATTTT; CDR3 protein: CASSLAGGRFIRTDTQYF
J gene: TRBJ2-1; clone size: NA; V gene: TRBV19; D gene: NA; CDR3 DNA: TGTGCCAGTAGTATCCAGCGTTCGTCCTACAATGAGCAGTTCTTC; CDR3 protein: CASSIQRSSYNEQFF
J gene: TRBJ2-2; clone size: NA; V gene: TRBV24-1; D gene: TRBD2; CDR3 DNA: TGTGCCACCAGTGATTCTGGGACTAGCGGGGGAGGTACCGGGGAGCTGTTTTTT; CDR3 protein: CATSDSGTSGGGTGELFF
J gene: TRBJ2-1; clone size: NA; V gene: TRBV5-1; D gene: NA; CDR3 DNA: TGCGCCAGCAGCGGCGGGACTGCCTACAATGAGCAGTTCTTC; CDR3 protein: CASSGGTAYNEQFF
J gene: TRBJ1-3; clone size: NA; V gene: TRBV6-5; D gene: NA; CDR3 DNA: TGTGCCAGCATTCGGGGTAATACGGGAAACACCATATATTTT; CDR3 protein: CASIRGNTGNTIYF
J gene: TRBJ1-3; clone size: NA; V gene: TRBV5-3; D gene: NA; CDR3 DNA: TGTGCCAGAAGCTTGGCGGGAAATCGGGACACCATATATTTT; CDR3 protein: CARSLAGNRDTIYF
J gene: TRBJ1-6; clone size: few; V gene: TRBV7-9; D gene: NA; CDR3 DNA: TGTGCCAGCAGCTTAGCGCCAGGGGCACCCCTCCACTTT; CDR3 protein: CASSLAPGAPLHF
J gene: TRBJ1-1; clone size: NA; V gene: TRBV27; D gene: NA; CDR3 DNA: TGTGCCAGCAGTCCTAGGACGGTGGGGCACACTGAAGCTTTCTTT; CDR3 protein: CASSPRTVGHTEAFF
J gene: TRBJ2-3; clone size: NA; V gene: TRBV24-1; D gene: NA; CDR3 DNA: TGTGCCACCAGTGCTACAGATACGCAGTATTTT; CDR3 protein: CATSATDTQYF
J gene: TRBJ1-1; clone size: NA; V gene: TRBV6-1; D gene: NA; CDR3 DNA: TGTGCCAGCAGTGAGCGGGGTGGGCAGGGCCGTTTCGAAGCTTTCTTT; CDR3 protein: CASSERGGQGRFEAFF
J gene: TRBJ2-3; clone size: NA; V gene: TRBV20-1; D gene: NA; CDR3 DNA: TGCAGTGCTAGTAGTTTTGAGAACACAGATACGCAGTATTTT; CDR3 protein: CSASSFENTDTQYF
J gene: TRBJ1-2; clone size: NA; V gene: TRBV3-1/TRBV3-2; D gene: NA; CDR3 DNA: TGTGCCAGCAGCCAAGATCAGCAGGGCGCTACCCCGAACTATGGCTACACCTTC; CDR3 protein: CASSQDQQGATPNYGYTF
J gene: TRBJ1-2; clone size: NA; V gene: TRBV29-1; D gene: TRBD1; CDR3 DNA: TGCAGCGTTGAAGACACGACAGGGAACTATGGCTACACCTTC; CDR3 protein: CSVEDTTGNYGYTF
J gene: TRBJ2-1; clone size: once; V gene: TRBV3-1/TRBV3-2; D gene: TRBD2; CDR3 DNA: TGTGCCAGCAGCCAAGAACTAGCGGGGGTTGTAAATGAGCAGTTCTTC; CDR3 protein: CASSQELAGVVNEQFF
J gene: TRBJ2-1; clone size: NA; V gene: TRBV4-2; D gene: NA; CDR3 DNA: TGTGCCAGCGGGCAGGGCCTCTACAATGAGCAGTTCTTC; CDR3 protein: CASGQGLYNEQFF
J gene: TRBJ1-6; clone size: NA; V gene: TRBV10-1; D gene: TRBD1; CDR3 DNA: TGCGCCAGCGGGGGCAGGGGGTCCTATAATTCACCCCTCCACTTT; CDR3 protein: CASGGRGSYNSPLHF
J gene: TRBJ1-1; clone size: NA; V gene: TRBV4-1; D gene: NA; CDR3 DNA: TGCGCCAGCAGCCTGGACATGAACACTGAAGCTTTCTTT; CDR3 protein: CASSLDMNTEAFF
J gene: TRBJ1-6; clone size: NA; V gene: TRBV5-1; D gene: NA; CDR3 DNA: TGCGCCAGCAGCTTTTCGGGATCCCCCTATAATTCACCCCTCCACTTT; CDR3 protein: CASSFSGSPYNSPLHF
J gene: TRBJ1-2; clone size: once; V gene: TRBV5-5; D gene: NA; CDR3 DNA: TGTGCCAGCAGCTCCATCACTAACTATGGCTACACCTTC; CDR3 protein: CASSSITNYGYTF
J gene: TRBJ2-5; clone size: once; V gene: TRBV19; D gene: NA; CDR3 DNA: TGTGCCAGTAGTATCCCCACCCATGTGAGGACGGAACCCCGACAGGACCAAGAGACCCAGTACTTC; CDR3 protein: CASSIPTHVRTEPRQDQETQYF
J gene: TRBJ2-2; clone size: NA; V gene: TRBV3-1/TRBV3-2; D gene: NA; CDR3 DNA: TGTGCCAGCAGCCACATTCCCGGGGAGCTGTTTTTT; CDR3 protein: CASSHIPGELFF
J gene: TRBJ2-1; clone size: NA; V gene: TRBV7-8; D gene: TRBD2; CDR3 DNA: TGTGCCAGCAGGGAACGGGCGGGGGGTATTTACAATGAGCAGTTCTTC; CDR3 protein: CASRERAGGIYNEQFF
J gene: TRBJ1-5; clone size: NA; V gene: TRBV4-1; D gene: TRBD1; CDR3 DNA: TGCGCCAGCAGCCACGGGACAGGGAGTGAGCAGCCCCAGCATTTT; CDR3 protein: CASSHGTGSEQPQHF
J gene: TRBJ1-2; clone size: NA; V gene: TRBV24-1; D gene: TRBD1; CDR3 DNA: TGTGCCACCAGTGACGCGGACAGGGGAGACTATGGCTACACCTTC; CDR3 protein: CATSDADRGDYGYTF
J gene: TRBJ1-5; clone size: NA; V gene: TRBV9; D gene: TRBD1; CDR3 DNA: TGTGCCAGCAGCGCCACAGGGGGAGATCAGCCCCAGCATTTT; CDR3 protein: CASSATGGDQPQHF
J gene: TRBJ2-2; clone size: once; V gene: TRBV27; D gene: NA; CDR3 DNA: TGTGCCAGCTCCGGCCAGGGCAACACCGGGGAGCTGTTTTTT; CDR3 protein: CASSGQGNTGELFF
J gene: TRBJ2-2; clone size: NA; V gene: TRBV15; D gene: NA; CDR3 DNA: TGTGCCACCAGCAGGGGGTGGGGGCTAGAAACCGGGGAGCTGTTTTTT; CDR3 protein: CATSRGWGLETGELFF
J gene: TRBJ1-2; clone size: NA; V gene: TRBV14; D gene: TRBD1; CDR3 DNA: TGTGCCAGCAGACGTAGGACAGGCCCTAACTATGGCTACGCCTTC; CDR3 protein: CASRRRTGPNYGYAF
J gene: TRBJ1-2; clone size: NA; V gene: TRBV3-1/TRBV3-2; D gene: NA; CDR3 DNA: TGTGCCAGCAGCCGGTTCGAGGGCTATGGCTACACCTTC; CDR3 protein: CASSRFEGYGYTF
J gene: TRBJ1-5; clone size: NA; V gene: TRBV7-9; D gene: NA; CDR3 DNA: TGTGCCAGCAGCTTATGGGGAGGGGATCAGCCCCAGCATTTT; CDR3 protein: CASSLWGGDQPQHF
J gene: TRBJ1-2; clone size: NA; V gene: TRBV3-1/TRBV3-2; D gene: NA; CDR3 DNA: TGTGCCAGCAGCCTTGGGACATTTAACTATGGCTACACCTTC; CDR3 protein: CASSLGTFNYGYTF
J gene: TRBJ2-4; clone size: NA; V gene: TRBV5-1; D gene: NA; CDR3 DNA: TGCGCCAGCAGCTCTGCACAGAAAAACATTCAGTACTTC; CDR3 protein: CASSSAQKNIQYF
J gene: TRBJ1-5; clone size: NA; V gene: TRBV19; D gene: NA; CDR3 DNA: TGTGCCAGTAGTGGAGGAGGCGCGAATCAGCCCCAGCATTTT; CDR3 protein: CASSGGGANQPQHF
J gene: TRBJ2-3; clone size: NA; V gene: TRBV7-2; D gene: TRBD2; CDR3 DNA: TGTGCCAGCAGCTTCGGACTAGCGGGACCCACAGATACGCAGTATTTT; CDR3 protein: CASSFGLAGPTDTQYF
J gene: TRBJ1-4; clone size: NA; V gene: TRBV30; D gene: NA; CDR3 DNA: TGTGCCTGGGGGAGATATAATGAAAAACTGTTTTTT; CDR3 protein: CAWGRYNEKLFF
J gene: TRBJ1-2; clone size: once; V gene: TRBV2; D gene: NA; CDR3 DNA: TGTGCCAGCAGGAAGAGCTTAGATGGCTACACCTTC; CDR3 protein: CASRKSLDGYTF
J gene: TRBJ1-1; clone size: NA; V gene: TRBV10-3; D gene: NA; CDR3 DNA: TGTGCTATCAAGGTCATCCCGGACAGCAACACTGAAGCTTTCTTT; CDR3 protein: CAIKVIPDSNTEAFF
J gene: TRBJ1-1; clone size: NA; V gene: TRBV5-4; D gene: NA; CDR3 DNA: TGTGCCAGCAGCTTGGGGACAGACATGAACACTGAAGCTTTCTTT; CDR3 protein: CASSLGTDMNTEAFF
J gene: TRBJ1-2; clone size: few; V gene: TRBV2; D gene: NA; CDR3 DNA: TGTGCCAGCAGTGAAGGGGTTGGGGGGTACAACTATGGCTACACCTTC; CDR3 protein: CASSEGVGGYNYGYTF
J gene: TRBJ2-6; clone size: NA; V gene: TRBV7-9; D gene: NA; CDR3 DNA: TGTGCCAGCAGCTTAGATCTAGGTGGGGCCAACGTCCTGACTTTC; CDR3 protein: CASSLDLGGANVLTF
J gene: TRBJ1-1; clone size: few; V gene: TRBV7-9; D gene: NA; CDR3 DNA: TGTGCCAGCAGCCCCTTTGAGGTCGGGGAAGCTTTCTTT; CDR3 protein: CASSPFEVGEAFF
J gene: TRBJ1-5; clone size: NA; V gene: TRBV15; D gene: TRBD1; CDR3 DNA: TGTGCCACCAGCACCCCGAGGGACAGGTGGCAGCCCCAGCATTTT; CDR3 protein: CATSTPRDRWQPQHF
J gene: TRBJ2-2; clone size: NA; V gene: TRBV2; D gene: TRBD2; CDR3 DNA: TGTGCCAGCAGTGAAATTGGGCGGGGGATCGGGGAGCTGTTTTTT; CDR3 protein: CASSEIGRGIGELFF